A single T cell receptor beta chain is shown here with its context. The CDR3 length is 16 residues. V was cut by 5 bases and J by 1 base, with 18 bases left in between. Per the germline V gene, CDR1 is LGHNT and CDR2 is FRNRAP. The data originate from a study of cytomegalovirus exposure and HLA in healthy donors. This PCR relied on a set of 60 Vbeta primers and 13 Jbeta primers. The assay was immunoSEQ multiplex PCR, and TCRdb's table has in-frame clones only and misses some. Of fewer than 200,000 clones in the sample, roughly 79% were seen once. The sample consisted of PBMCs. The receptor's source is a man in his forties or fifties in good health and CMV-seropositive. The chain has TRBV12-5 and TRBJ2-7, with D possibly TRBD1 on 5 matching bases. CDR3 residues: CASGPPANQGSYEQYF. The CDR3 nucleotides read TGTGCTAGTGGTCCACCCGCCAACCAGGGATCCTACGAGCAGTACTTC.